This T cell receptor beta chain originates from a study of blood T cells in healthy people across ages. The use of a sample-barcoded 5' primer and a J-beta primer mix characterized a second PCR of roughly 6 to 11 cycles. In TCRdb, the 5' RACE reads were re-called with MiXCR into one record per CDR3 protein. The sample lists some 1.7 million distinct CDR3 sequences, 28% occurring once. This CDR3 has 14 residues. CDR1 and CDR2 from the germline V gene are WSHSY and SAAADI. Trimming removed 3 bases at V and 7 bases at J, with 15 bases between. Material for sequencing was blood. The chain has TRBV10-2 and TRBJ2-5; D is perhaps TRBD2 (5 bases). This receptor was obtained from a woman aged 25 to 39 in good health. The chain's CDR3 is CASSEAVGSMTQYF. CDR3 bases: TGCGCCAGCAGTGAAGCGGTGGGGTCCATGACCCAGTACTTC.